This TCR beta chain was captured by sequencing in a study of T cell clonotyping in hematopoietic cell transplantation. Clones were read by immunoSEQ multiplex PCR, and TCRdb kept only the in-frame ones, dropping some. The repertoire holds 35,000 to 50,000 clones, with about 96% as singletons. The germline V gene has CDR1 LNHDA and CDR2 SQIVND (reference sequence). The CDR3 sequence is 16 residues long. Trimming left V 7 bases short and J 5 bases short, with 20 bases between. The origin of this receptor is a man aged 25-45 years in good health. Some clones in this sample may be carry-over from other donors' samples. This rearrangement joins TRBV19 to TRBJ1-4; tentative D call: TRBD1 (5 bases). Sequenced material: peripheral blood mononuclear cells. Here the CDR3 reads CASTIGGRRDNEKLFF. The CDR3 DNA is TGTGCCAGTACGATTGGGGGACGGAGAGACAATGAAAAACTGTTTTTT.